This is a list of T cell receptor beta chains from one sample in a study of T-cell memory formation after mild COVID-19. One entry per CDR3 protein results from TCRdb running MiXCR on the 5' RACE reads. The sample shows some 600,000 distinct CDR3 sequences, 15% to 20% of them seen only once. Sequencing was carried out using PBMCs or a T cell subset sorted from them (not recorded which). These receptors were taken from an adult woman who had mild COVID-19 (a few samples of this study predate the infection). Cell type and time point are not known. Each CDR3 is given with its conserved first and last residue. Each record gives: clone size, J gene, D gene, V gene, CDR3 protein, CDR3 DNA. D genes are given only for firm matches. Expanded clones are given a class, and other clones once, few, many or no size at all.

size: -
J: TRBJ2-7
D: -
V: TRBV12-3/TRBV12-4
CDR3: CASSLPPGTYEQYF
DNA: TGTGCCAGCAGTCTTCCGCCGGGAACCTACGAGCAGTACTTC

size: few
J: TRBJ2-3
D: TRBD2
V: TRBV6-1
CDR3: CASRPGLGRVVDTQYF
DNA: TGTGCCAGCAGGCCGGGACTAGGTCGTGTCGTGGATACGCAGTATTTT

size: few
J: TRBJ2-3
D: -
V: TRBV20-1
CDR3: CSAEGGTDTQYF
DNA: TGCAGTGCTGAAGGGGGGACAGATACGCAGTATTTT

size: many
J: TRBJ2-7
D: -
V: TRBV5-1
CDR3: CASSWGQGAYEQYF
DNA: TGCGCCAGCAGCTGGGGTCAGGGAGCCTACGAGCAGTACTTC

size: -
J: TRBJ2-7
D: -
V: TRBV5-1
CDR3: CASSPSQGSGEQYF
DNA: TGCGCCAGCAGCCCCAGCCAGGGTTCGGGCGAGCAGTACTTC

size: few
J: TRBJ2-1
D: -
V: TRBV20-1
CDR3: CSVGLPNAYNEQFF
DNA: TGCAGTGTCGGACTACCCAACGCCTACAATGAGCAGTTCTTC

size: -
J: TRBJ2-7
D: TRBD2
V: TRBV11-2
CDR3: CASSGLAGVGEQYF
DNA: TGTGCCAGCAGCGGACTAGCGGGGGTCGGCGAGCAGTACTTC

size: -
J: TRBJ2-3
D: TRBD2
V: TRBV18
CDR3: CASSRQLSGRGRDTQYF
DNA: TGTGCCAGCTCACGTCAACTTAGCGGGAGAGGGAGAGATACGCAGTATTTT

size: -
J: TRBJ1-6
D: TRBD1
V: TRBV5-1
CDR3: CASSFDFRDSLHF
DNA: TGCGCCAGCAGCTTTGACTTTCGGGACAGCCTCCACTTT

size: few
J: TRBJ2-1
D: -
V: TRBV7-6
CDR3: CASSLWAGHPNEQFF
DNA: TGTGCCAGCAGCTTATGGGCCGGTCATCCCAATGAGCAGTTCTTC

size: -
J: TRBJ1-4
D: -
V: TRBV20-1
CDR3: CSARAGLGEKLFF
DNA: TGCAGTGCTAGAGCTGGCCTTGGGGAGAAACTGTTTTTT

size: -
J: TRBJ1-4
D: -
V: TRBV24-1
CDR3: CATSELSGGNEKLFF
DNA: TGTGCCACCAGTGAGCTTAGTGGTGGTAATGAAAAACTGTTTTTT

size: once
J: TRBJ1-1
D: TRBD1
V: TRBV5-1
CDR3: CASSLPGTGNTEAFF
DNA: TGCGCCAGCAGCCTACCCGGGACAGGTAACACTGAAGCTTTCTTT

size: -
J: TRBJ2-3
D: -
V: TRBV19
CDR3: CASSDRTPTDTQYF
DNA: TGTGCCAGTAGTGACCGGACGCCGACAGATACGCAGTATTTT

size: few
J: TRBJ1-6
D: -
V: TRBV12-3/TRBV12-4
CDR3: CASSLVGRGYSPLHF
DNA: TGTGCCAGCAGTTTAGTAGGAAGGGGATATTCACCCCTCCACTTT

size: -
J: TRBJ2-5
D: -
V: TRBV24-1
CDR3: CATSDTGQSLGETQYF
DNA: TGTGCCACCAGTGACACCGGACAGTCCCTGGGGGAGACCCAGTACTTC

size: -
J: TRBJ1-2
D: TRBD1
V: TRBV3-1
CDR3: CASSSSTGVNYGYTF
DNA: TGTGCCAGCAGCTCCTCGACAGGGGTTAACTATGGCTACACCTTC

size: few
J: TRBJ2-5
D: -
V: TRBV4-1
CDR3: CASSQGISFGGERETQYF
DNA: TGCGCCAGCAGCCAAGGGATCTCTTTTGGTGGGGAAAGGGAGACCCAGTACTTC

size: few
J: TRBJ1-5
D: -
V: TRBV12-3/TRBV12-4
CDR3: CASSLENRRDQPQHF
DNA: TGTGCCAGCAGTTTAGAGAACAGGCGCGATCAGCCCCAGCATTTT

size: few
J: TRBJ2-7
D: -
V: TRBV30
CDR3: CAWGGGLPYEQYF
DNA: TGTGCCTGGGGAGGAGGGCTCCCCTACGAGCAGTACTTC

size: -
J: TRBJ2-1
D: TRBD1
V: TRBV6-1
CDR3: CASSVRDRGYEQFF
DNA: TGTGCCAGCAGTGTCCGAGACAGGGGTTACGAGCAGTTCTTC

size: -
J: TRBJ1-5
D: -
V: TRBV27
CDR3: CASSSITGKGGNQPQHF
DNA: TGTGCCAGCAGTTCCATTACAGGGAAGGGAGGCAATCAGCCCCAGCATTTT

size: -
J: TRBJ2-7
D: TRBD2
V: TRBV4-1
CDR3: CARSRFAGGEQYF
DNA: TGCGCCCGCAGCAGGTTCGCGGGGGGGGAGCAGTACTTC

size: -
J: TRBJ2-5
D: -
V: TRBV7-8
CDR3: CASSFKLGTGETQYF
DNA: TGTGCCAGCAGCTTCAAGCTTGGTACGGGGGAGACCCAGTACTTC

size: -
J: TRBJ1-4
D: -
V: TRBV9
CDR3: CASSVASGQAEKLFF
DNA: TGTGCCAGCAGCGTAGCTTCGGGTCAGGCGGAAAAACTGTTTTTT

size: few
J: TRBJ2-5
D: TRBD2
V: TRBV12-3/TRBV12-4
CDR3: CASSRTSGPQETQYF
DNA: TGTGCCAGCAGCCGGACTAGCGGGCCTCAAGAGACCCAGTACTTC

size: -
J: TRBJ2-7
D: TRBD2
V: TRBV12-3/TRBV12-4
CDR3: CASSLQAGGFHEQYF
DNA: TGTGCCAGCAGCTTGCAAGCGGGGGGGTTTCACGAGCAGTACTTC

size: -
J: TRBJ1-3
D: -
V: TRBV20-1
CDR3: CSATEPLSGNTIYF
DNA: TGCAGTGCGACGGAGCCCCTCTCTGGAAACACCATATATTTT

size: -
J: TRBJ2-3
D: TRBD2
V: TRBV5-6
CDR3: CASSEPYERGSTDTQYF
DNA: TGTGCCAGCAGCGAGCCTTACGAGCGGGGCTCGACAGATACGCAGTATTTT

size: few
J: TRBJ2-5
D: -
V: TRBV6-2/TRBV6-3
CDR3: CASSFTGTPSETQYF
DNA: TGTGCCAGCAGTTTCACCGGGACACCGTCGGAGACCCAGTACTTC

size: few
J: TRBJ2-5
D: TRBD1
V: TRBV6-5
CDR3: CASRGQGARETQYF
DNA: TGTGCCAGCAGGGGACAGGGGGCACGAGAGACCCAGTACTTC

size: -
J: TRBJ2-1
D: -
V: TRBV5-1
CDR3: CASSLGVEGISSYNEQFF
DNA: TGCGCCAGCAGCTTGGGTGTAGAGGGGATAAGCTCCTACAATGAGCAGTTCTTC

size: few
J: TRBJ2-2
D: TRBD1
V: TRBV5-1
CDR3: CASSSTTGVGVTGELFF
DNA: TGCGCCAGCAGCTCGACGACAGGGGTGGGAGTCACCGGGGAGCTGTTTTTT